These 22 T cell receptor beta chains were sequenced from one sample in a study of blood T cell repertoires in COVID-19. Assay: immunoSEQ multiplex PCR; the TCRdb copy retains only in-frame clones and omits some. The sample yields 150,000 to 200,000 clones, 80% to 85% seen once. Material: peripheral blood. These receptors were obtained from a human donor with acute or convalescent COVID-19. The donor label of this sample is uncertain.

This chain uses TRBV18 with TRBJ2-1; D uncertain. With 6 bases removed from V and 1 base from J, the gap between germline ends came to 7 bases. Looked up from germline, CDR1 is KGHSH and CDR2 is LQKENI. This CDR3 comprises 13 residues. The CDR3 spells CASSPKSYNEQFF. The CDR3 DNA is TGTGCCAGCTCCCCTAAGTCCTACAATGAGCAGTTCTTC.

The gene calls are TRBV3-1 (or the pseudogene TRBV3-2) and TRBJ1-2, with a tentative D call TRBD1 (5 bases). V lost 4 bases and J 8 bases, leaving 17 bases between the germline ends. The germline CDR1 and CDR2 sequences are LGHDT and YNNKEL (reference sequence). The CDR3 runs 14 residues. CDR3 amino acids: CASSLTRDLGGYTF. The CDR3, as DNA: TGTGCCAGCAGCCTGACGCGGGACTTGGGAGGCTACACCTTC.

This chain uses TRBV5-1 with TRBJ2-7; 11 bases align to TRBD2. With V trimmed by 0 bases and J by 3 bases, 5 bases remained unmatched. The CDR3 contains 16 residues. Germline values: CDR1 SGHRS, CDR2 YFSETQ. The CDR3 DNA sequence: TGCGCCAGCAGCTTGGACCTAGCGGGGGGATTCTACGAGCAGTACTTC. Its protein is CASSLDLAGGFYEQYF.

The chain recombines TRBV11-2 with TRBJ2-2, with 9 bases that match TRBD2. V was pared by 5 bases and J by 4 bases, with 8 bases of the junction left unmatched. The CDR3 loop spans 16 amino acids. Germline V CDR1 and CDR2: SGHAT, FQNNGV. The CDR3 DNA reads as TGTGCCAGCAGCCCGCGCGGGACTAGCATCACCGGGGAGCTGTTTTTT. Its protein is CASSPRGTSITGELFF.

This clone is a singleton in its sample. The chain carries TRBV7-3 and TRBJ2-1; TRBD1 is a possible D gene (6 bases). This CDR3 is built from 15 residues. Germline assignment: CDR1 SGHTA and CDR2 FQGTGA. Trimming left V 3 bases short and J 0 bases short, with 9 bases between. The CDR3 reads CASSLGASSYNEQFF. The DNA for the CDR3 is TGTGCCAGCAGCTTGGGGGCGAGCTCCTACAATGAGCAGTTCTTC. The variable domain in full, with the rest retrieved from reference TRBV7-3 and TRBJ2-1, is GAGVSQTPSNKVTEKGKYVELRCDPISGHTALYWYRQSLGQGPEFLIYFQGTGAADDSGLPNDRFFAVRPEGSVSTLKIQRTERGDSAVYLCASSLGASSYNEQFFGPGTRLTVL.

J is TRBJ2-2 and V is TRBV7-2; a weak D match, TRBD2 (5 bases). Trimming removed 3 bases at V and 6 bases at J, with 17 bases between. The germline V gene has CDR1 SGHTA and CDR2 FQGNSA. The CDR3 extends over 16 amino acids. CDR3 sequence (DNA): TGTGCCAGCAGCTTCCTCAGGCGGTCGGGGTCCGGGGAGCTGTTTTTT. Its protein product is CASSFLRRSGSGELFF.

The CDR3 sequence is CASSPGGAITLEQFF. The CDR3 nucleotides read TGTGCCAGCAGCCCGGGAGGGGCGATTACCCTTGAGCAGTTCTTC. The chain couples TRBV5-6 to TRBJ2-1; 8 bases align to TRBD2. The CDR3 loop spans 15 amino acids. V dropped 4 bases and J dropped 9; count of bases not matched to a gene: 12. CDR1 and CDR2 (germline): SGHDT, YYEEEE.

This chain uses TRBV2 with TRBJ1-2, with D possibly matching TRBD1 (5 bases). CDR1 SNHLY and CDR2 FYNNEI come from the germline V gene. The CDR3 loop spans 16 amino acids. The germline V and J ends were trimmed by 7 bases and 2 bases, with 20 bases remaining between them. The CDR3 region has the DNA TGTGCCAGCACCGAAGAGCGAGGGGAGGTAAACTATGGCTACACCTTC. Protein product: CASTEERGEVNYGYTF. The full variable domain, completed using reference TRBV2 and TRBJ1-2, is EPEVTQTPSHQVTQMGQEVILRCVPISNHLYFYWYRQILGQKVEFLVSFYNNEISEKSEIFDDQFSVERPDGSNFTLKIRSTKLEDSAMYFCASTEERGEVNYGYTFGSGTRLTVV.

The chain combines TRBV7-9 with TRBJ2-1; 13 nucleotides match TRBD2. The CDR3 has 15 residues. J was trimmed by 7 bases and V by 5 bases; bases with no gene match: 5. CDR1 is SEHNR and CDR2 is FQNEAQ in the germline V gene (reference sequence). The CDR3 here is CASSQLAGGQNEQFF. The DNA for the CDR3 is TGTGCCAGCAGCCAACTAGCGGGGGGGCAGAATGAGCAGTTCTTC. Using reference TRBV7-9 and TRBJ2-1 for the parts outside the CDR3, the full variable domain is DTGVSQNPRHKITKRGQNVTFRCDPISEHNRLYWYRQTLGQGPEFLTYFQNEAQLEKSRLLSDRFSAERPKGSFSTLEIQRTEQGDSAMYLCASSQLAGGQNEQFFGPGTRLTVL.

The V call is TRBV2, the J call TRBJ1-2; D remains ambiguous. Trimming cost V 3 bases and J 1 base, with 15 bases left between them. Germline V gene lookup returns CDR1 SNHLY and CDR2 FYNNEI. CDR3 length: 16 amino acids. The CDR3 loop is CASSERPTSFNYGYTF. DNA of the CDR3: TGTGCCAGCAGTGAGAGGCCGACCAGTTTTAACTATGGCTACACCTTC.

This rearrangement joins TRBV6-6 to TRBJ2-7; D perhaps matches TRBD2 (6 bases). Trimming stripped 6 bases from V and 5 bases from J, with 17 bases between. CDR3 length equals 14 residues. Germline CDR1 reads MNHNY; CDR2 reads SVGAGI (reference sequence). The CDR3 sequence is CASRPKGGLDEQYF. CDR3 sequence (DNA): TGTGCCAGCAGACCCAAGGGAGGCTTAGACGAGCAGTACTTC.

CDR3 sequence reads: CASSARGQGDSPLHF. In DNA form, the CDR3 reads TGTGCCAGCAGCGCCCGGGGACAGGGGGATTCACCCCTCCACTTT. The rearrangement joins TRBV7-3 to TRBJ1-6; 11 nucleotides match TRBD1. This CDR3 is built from 15 residues. Germline lookup yields CDR1 SGHTA and CDR2 FQGTGA. V lost 5 bases to trimming and J lost 8 bases; unmatched junction nucleotides: 5.

CDR3 protein: CAWSRIAGGVDTQYF. The CDR3 DNA follows: TGTGCCTGGAGTCGAATAGCGGGGGGGGTAGATACGCAGTATTTT. The V and J genes are TRBV30 and TRBJ2-3; 11 nucleotides agree with TRBD2. V was pared by 2 bases and J by 5 bases, with 6 bases of the junction left unmatched. The CDR3 has 15 amino acids. CDR1 and CDR2 from the germline V gene are GTSNPN and SVGIG (reference sequence).

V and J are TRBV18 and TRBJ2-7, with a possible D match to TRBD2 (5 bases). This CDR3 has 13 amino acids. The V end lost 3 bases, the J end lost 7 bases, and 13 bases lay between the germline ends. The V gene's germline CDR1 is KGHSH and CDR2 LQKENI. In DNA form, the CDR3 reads TGTGCCAGCTCACCTATGGGAGCTGGGGAGCAGTACTTC. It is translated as CASSPMGAGEQYF.

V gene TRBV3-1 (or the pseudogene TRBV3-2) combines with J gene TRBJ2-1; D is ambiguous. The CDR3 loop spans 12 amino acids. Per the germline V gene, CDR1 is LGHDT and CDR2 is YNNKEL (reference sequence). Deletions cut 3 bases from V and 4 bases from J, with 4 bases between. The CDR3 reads CASSQRYNEQFF. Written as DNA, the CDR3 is TGTGCCAGCAGCCAGAGGTACAATGAGCAGTTCTTC.

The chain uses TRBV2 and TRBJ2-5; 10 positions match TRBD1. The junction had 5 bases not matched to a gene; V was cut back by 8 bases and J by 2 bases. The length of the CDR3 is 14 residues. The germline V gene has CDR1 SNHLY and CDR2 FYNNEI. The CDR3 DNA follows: TGTGCCAGCGGGGGGACAGGGGTTCAAGAGACCCAGTACTTC. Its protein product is CASGGTGVQETQYF.

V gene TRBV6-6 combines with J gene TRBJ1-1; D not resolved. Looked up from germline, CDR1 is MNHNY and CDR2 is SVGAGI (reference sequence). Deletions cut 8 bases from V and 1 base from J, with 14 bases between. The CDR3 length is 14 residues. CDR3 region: CASSTRAGNTEAFF. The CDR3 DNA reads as TGTGCCAGCTCCACGAGGGCCGGGAACACTGAAGCTTTCTTT.

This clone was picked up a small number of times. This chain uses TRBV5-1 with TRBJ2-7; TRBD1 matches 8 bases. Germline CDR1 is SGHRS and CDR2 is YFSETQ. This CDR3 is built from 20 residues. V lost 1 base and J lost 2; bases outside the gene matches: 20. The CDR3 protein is CASSLPTNQGARRVTYEQYF. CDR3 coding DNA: TGCGCCAGCAGCTTGCCCACTAATCAGGGGGCTAGGCGGGTAACCTACGAGCAGTACTTC.

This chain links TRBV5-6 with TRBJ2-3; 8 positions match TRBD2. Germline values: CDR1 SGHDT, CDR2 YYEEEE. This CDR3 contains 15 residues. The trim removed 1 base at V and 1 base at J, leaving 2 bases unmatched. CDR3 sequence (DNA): TGTGCCAGCAGCTTGATACTAGCGGGCACAGATACGCAGTATTTT. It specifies CASSLILAGTDTQYF.

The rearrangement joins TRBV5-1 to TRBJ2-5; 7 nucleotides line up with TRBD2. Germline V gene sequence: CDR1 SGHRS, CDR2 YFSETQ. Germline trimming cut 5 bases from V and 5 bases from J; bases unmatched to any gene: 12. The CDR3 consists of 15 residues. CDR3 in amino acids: CASRFWTVGGETQYF. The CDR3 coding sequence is TGCGCCAGCAGATTTTGGACTGTGGGGGGGGAGACCCAGTACTTC. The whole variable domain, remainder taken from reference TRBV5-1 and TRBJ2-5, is KAGVTQTPRYLIKTRGQQVTLSCSPISGHRSVSWYQQTPGQGLQFLFEYFSETQRNKGNFPGRFSGRQFSNSRSEMNVSTLELGDSALYLCASRFWTVGGETQYFGPGTRLLVL.

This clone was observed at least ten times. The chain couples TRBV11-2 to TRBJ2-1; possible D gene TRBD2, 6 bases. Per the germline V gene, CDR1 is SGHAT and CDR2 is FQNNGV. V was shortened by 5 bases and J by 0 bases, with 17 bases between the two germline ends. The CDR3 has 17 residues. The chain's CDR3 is CASSNIVSRDSYNEQFF. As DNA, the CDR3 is TGTGCCAGCAGCAACATCGTCTCGCGGGACTCCTACAATGAGCAGTTCTTC.

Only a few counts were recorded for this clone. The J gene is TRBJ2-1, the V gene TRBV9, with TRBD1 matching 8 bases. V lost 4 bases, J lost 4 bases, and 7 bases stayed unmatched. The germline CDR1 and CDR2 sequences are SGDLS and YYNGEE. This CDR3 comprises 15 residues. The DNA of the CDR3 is TGTGCCAGCAGCCGACGGACAGGGTATTACAATGAGCAGTTCTTC. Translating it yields CASSRRTGYYNEQFF.